The 28 T cell receptor beta chains given below trace back to one sample, sequenced in a study of blood T cell repertoires in COVID-19. Sequencing used immunoSEQ multiplex PCR; TCRdb keeps in-frame clones, though not all of them. Of roughly 300,000 clones in the sample, 75% to 95% were seen once. The sequenced sample was PBMCs or T cells enriched from blood (not recorded which). These receptors all stem from a woman aged 25 to 45 who had recovered from COVID-19.

The gene calls are TRBV27 and TRBJ2-7; TRBD1 matches at 7 bases. The trim removed 3 bases at V and 1 base at J, leaving 6 bases unmatched. This CDR3 has 15 amino acids. From germline, CDR1 is MNHEY and CDR2 SMNVEV (reference sequence). CDR3: CASSLAWDSSYEQYF. The DNA for the CDR3 is TGTGCCAGCAGTTTGGCCTGGGACAGTTCCTACGAGCAGTACTTC.

V gene TRBV7-8 combines with J gene TRBJ2-7, with 11 bases lining up with TRBD1. Per the germline V gene, CDR1 is SGHVS and CDR2 is FQNEAQ. The CDR3 extends over 14 amino acids. With 4 bases clipped from V and 7 bases from J, the junction kept 6 bases outside the gene matches. For the CDR3, the DNA is TGTGCCAGCAGCTCCGGACAGGGGGCGCGAGAGCAGTACTTC. Amino acid sequence: CASSSGQGAREQYF.

The chain uses TRBV7-2 and TRBJ1-5, with D unresolved. CDR3 length equals 17 residues. CDR1 and CDR2 from the germline V gene are SGHTA and FQGNSA. With 5 bases removed from V and 4 bases from J, the gap between germline ends came to 21 bases. The CDR3 coding sequence is TGTGCCAGCAGCCTCGTTGGAGGCCCCTCGGGAAATCAGCCCCAGCATTTT. Protein: CASSLVGGPSGNQPQHF.

V and J are TRBV3-1 (or the pseudogene TRBV3-2) and TRBJ2-1; TRBD1 matches at 11 bases. CDR3 length: 15 residues. Germline CDR1 and CDR2: LGHDT and YNNKEL (reference sequence). The J segment lost 8 bases and the V segment lost 4 bases, leaving 7 bases of the junction unmatched. CDR3 sequence reads: CASSRRTGGAHEQFF. Written as DNA, the CDR3 is TGTGCCAGCAGCCGACGGACAGGGGGCGCCCATGAGCAGTTCTTC.

The chain employs TRBV6-2 or TRBV6-3 and TRBJ2-7; 7 nucleotides match TRBD2. CDR1 MNHEY and CDR2 SVGEGT come from the germline V gene. The CDR3 spans 15 residues. Losses at the gene ends were 6 bases for V and 1 base for J; bases not matched to a gene: 9. The CDR3 region is CASSISGLGSYEQYF. DNA for the CDR3: TGTGCCAGCAGCATTAGCGGGCTGGGATCCTACGAGCAGTACTTC.

The V gene is TRBV5-6, the J gene TRBJ2-3; D perhaps matches TRBD1 (5 bases). This CDR3 region has 15 residues. V lost 0 bases and J lost 6, with 14 bases in between. Germline values: CDR1 SGHDT, CDR2 YYEEEE. CDR3 sequence reads: CASSLADTVGDTQYF. The CDR3 DNA reads as TGTGCCAGCAGCTTGGCGGACACTGTGGGCGATACGCAGTATTTT.

The chain employs TRBV6-5 and TRBJ2-7, with no clear D. The CDR3 loop spans 11 amino acids. Germline V gene sequence: CDR1 MNHEY, CDR2 SVGAGI. The ends were cut back, 7 bases at V and 1 base at J, with 5 bases in the middle. The CDR3 nucleotides read TGTGCCAGCATAGTGTCCTACGAGCAGTACTTC. Its translation is CASIVSYEQYF.

The rearrangement uses TRBV5-1 and TRBJ1-1; 12 positions agree with TRBD1. Germline lookup yields CDR1 SGHRS and CDR2 YFSETQ. V was clipped by 4 bases and J by 4 bases; unmatched bases: 5. The CDR3 consists of 15 residues. CDR3 bases: TGCGCCAGCAGCGCCGGGACAGGGGGCCCCACTGAAGCTTTCTTT. This codes for CASSAGTGGPTEAFF. Filled out from reference TRBV5-1 and TRBJ1-1, the complete variable domain reads KAGVTQTPRYLIKTRGQQVTLSCSPISGHRSVSWYQQTPGQGLQFLFEYFSETQRNKGNFPGRFSGRQFSNSRSEMNVSTLELGDSALYLCASSAGTGGPTEAFFGQGTRLTVV.

The chain combines TRBV6-5 with TRBJ2-7; 10 bases agree with TRBD1. This CDR3 has 13 amino acids. The V and J ends lost 8 bases and 3 bases, in that order; junction bases with no gene match: 4. Looked up from germline, CDR1 is MNHEY and CDR2 is SVGAGI. CDR3 sequence reads: CASWTGGIYEQYF. DNA for the CDR3: TGTGCCAGCTGGACAGGGGGAATCTACGAGCAGTACTTC.

This clone was recorded once. The chain has TRBV9 and TRBJ1-2, with 8 nucleotides matching TRBD1. With V trimmed by 3 bases and J by 8 bases, 6 bases remained unmatched. Germline values: CDR1 SGDLS, CDR2 YYNGEE. The CDR3 is 13 amino acids. CDR3 DNA sequence: TGTGCCAGCAGCGGAAGACAGGGGTCGGGCTACACCTTC. Its translation: CASSGRQGSGYTF. Drawing the rest from reference TRBV9 and TRBJ1-2, the complete variable domain is DSGVTQTPKHLITATGQRVTLRCSPRSGDLSVYWYQQSLDQGLQFLIQYYNGEERAKGNILERFSAQQFPDLHSELNLSSLELGDSALYFCASSGRQGSGYTFGSGTRLTVV.

The chain combines TRBV7-2 with TRBJ2-2; D not resolved. The CDR3 has 14 amino acids. V was trimmed by 1 base and J by 2 bases, leaving 5 bases between them. CDR1 is SGHTA and CDR2 is FQGNSA in the germline V gene. CDR3 DNA: TGTGCCAGCAGCTTAGGAGGTAACACCGGGGAGCTGTTTTTT. Protein: CASSLGGNTGELFF.

This chain uses TRBV6-2 or TRBV6-3 with TRBJ2-1, with D hard to call. In germline, CDR1 is MNHEY, CDR2 SVGEGT. The CDR3 extends over 11 amino acids. The ends were cut back, 5 bases at V and 6 bases at J, with 5 bases in the middle. The CDR3 DNA reads as TGTGCCAGCAGTGACATCAATGAGCAGTTCTTC. It yields the protein CASSDINEQFF.

V is TRBV7-2 and J is TRBJ2-7; TRBD2 is a possible D gene (6 bases). Trimming removed 4 bases at V and 4 bases at J, with 17 bases between. The CDR3 totals 15 residues. Germline values: CDR1 SGHTA, CDR2 FQGNSA. The CDR3 DNA reads as TGTGCCAGCAGCTCCCAGGCGGCGGGACGATACGAGCAGTACTTC. It encodes CASSSQAAGRYEQYF.

This chain connects TRBV7-9 to TRBJ1-3; no definite D call. CDR1 and CDR2 (germline): SEHNR, FQNEAQ (reference sequence). The CDR3 totals 14 residues. The V and J ends lost 5 bases and 4 bases respectively, with 12 bases between them. The CDR3 spells CASSPRVFGNTIYF. DNA of the CDR3: TGTGCCAGCAGCCCGAGGGTATTCGGAAACACCATATATTTT.

This sequence joins TRBV28 and TRBJ2-5; tentatively, D is TRBD1 (6 bases). The V end was cut by 6 bases, the J end by 5 bases, with 19 bases between. CDR1 and CDR2 from the germline V gene are MDHEN and SYDVKM. This CDR3 region has 15 residues. CDR3 loop: CASRAPGQLVETQYF. DNA of the CDR3: TGTGCCAGCAGGGCACCGGGACAACTAGTGGAGACCCAGTACTTC.

This clone has just one count. This chain links TRBV2 with TRBJ1-6; 9 positions match TRBD1. Per the germline V gene, CDR1 is SNHLY and CDR2 is FYNNEI. The trim removed 6 bases at V and 10 bases at J, leaving 16 bases unmatched. The CDR3 is 17 amino acids. In DNA form, the CDR3 reads TGTGCCAGCAGAGCACCGGGACAGGGAAAAGTCGACTCACCCCTCCACTTT. It translates to CASRAPGQGKVDSPLHF.

This clone was recorded a few times. The rearrangement uses TRBV6-4 and TRBJ2-3, with 7 positions matching TRBD2. The CDR3 consists of 16 residues. The germline CDR1 and CDR2 sequences are MRHNA and SNTAGT. Trimming removed 0 bases from V and 5 bases from J; junction bases left unmatched: 8. The CDR3: CASSDSSGRGGDTQYF. The DNA of the CDR3 is TGTGCCAGCAGTGACTCGAGTGGGAGGGGAGGAGATACGCAGTATTTT.

This chain uses TRBV4-3 with TRBJ2-7; 9 bases line up with TRBD2. V lost 2 bases and J lost 3; bases outside the gene matches: 11. Germline V lookup: CDR1 LGHNA, CDR2 YSLEER. The CDR3 is made up of 17 amino acids. In DNA form, the CDR3 reads TGCGCCAGCAGCCAACATCTTAGCGGGAGCTCCTACTACGAGCAGTACTTC. Its protein is CASSQHLSGSSYYEQYF.

The J gene is TRBJ2-3, the V gene TRBV24-1, with TRBD1 identical over 7 bases. The junction had 7 bases not matched to a gene; V was cut back by 6 bases and J by 2 bases. The germline V gene encodes CDR1 KGHDR and CDR2 SFDVKD. This CDR3 region has 15 residues. In DNA form, the CDR3 reads TGTGCCACCAGTAACCGGGACAGCCCCACAGATACGCAGTATTTT. Its translation is CATSNRDSPTDTQYF.

This chain uses TRBV9 with TRBJ2-2; 7 bases are shared with TRBD2. The junction had 10 bases not matched to a gene; V was cut back by 4 bases and J by 4 bases. This CDR3 is 16 amino acids long. CDR1 SGDLS and CDR2 YYNGEE come from the germline V gene. This chain's CDR3 is CASSTQSGGSTGELFF. The CDR3 nucleotides are TGTGCCAGCAGCACTCAATCGGGCGGGAGCACCGGGGAGCTGTTTTTT.

The chain carries TRBV11-2 and TRBJ2-1; 12 nucleotides align to TRBD2. The CDR3 has 16 residues. CDR1 SGHAT and CDR2 FQNNGV come from the germline V gene. V was clipped by 4 bases and J by 4 bases; unmatched bases: 5. The CDR3 DNA is TGTGCCAGCAGCTCAAAAGGACTAGCGGGGTACAATGAGCAGTTCTTC. Protein: CASSSKGLAGYNEQFF.

The chain carries TRBV7-3 and TRBJ2-1; D is undetermined. With 4 bases removed from V and 8 bases from J, the gap between germline ends came to 12 bases. The CDR3 loop spans 13 amino acids. Germline V gene data show CDR1 as SGHTA and CDR2 as FQGTGA. This CDR3 reads CASSSPKLHEQFF. In nucleotides, the CDR3 is TGTGCCAGCAGCTCCCCTAAGCTCCATGAGCAGTTCTTC.

The chain is built from TRBV28 and TRBJ2-7; 7 bases match TRBD1. V lost 5 bases to trimming and J lost 7 bases; unmatched junction nucleotides: 5. Germline V lookup: CDR1 MDHEN, CDR2 SYDVKM. There are 12 residues in the CDR3. CDR3 DNA: TGTGCCAGCAGTCTTACAGGGGAGGAGCAGTACTTC. Protein sequence: CASSLTGEEQYF.

This chain joins TRBV27 and TRBJ1-1, with D unclear. The CDR3 contains 13 residues. The germline V gene has CDR1 MNHEY and CDR2 SMNVEV (reference sequence). V was clipped by 4 bases and J by 2 bases, with 8 bases between them. The CDR3 reads CASSSYINTEAFF. The CDR3 DNA follows: TGTGCCAGCAGTTCATACATCAACACTGAAGCTTTCTTT.

The rearrangement joins TRBV7-9 to TRBJ2-7; 7 nucleotides match TRBD2. V was clipped by 4 bases and J by 6 bases; unmatched bases: 18. CDR1 and CDR2 from the germline V gene are SEHNR and FQNEAQ (reference sequence). The length of the CDR3 is 17 residues. The CDR3 protein is CASSSVASGKVFGEQYF. For the CDR3, the DNA is TGTGCCAGCAGCTCCGTTGCCAGCGGGAAGGTCTTCGGCGAGCAGTACTTC. The whole variable domain, filled in from reference TRBV7-9 and TRBJ2-7, reads DTGVSQNPRHKITKRGQNVTFRCDPISEHNRLYWYRQTLGQGPEFLTYFQNEAQLEKSRLLSDRFSAERPKGSFSTLEIQRTEQGDSAMYLCASSSVASGKVFGEQYFGPGTRLTVT.

V and J are TRBV10-3 and TRBJ2-1; 8 positions agree with TRBD1. The V and J ends lost 5 bases and 5 bases, in that order; junction bases with no gene match: 8. CDR1 is ENHRY and CDR2 is SYGVKD in the germline V gene. This CDR3 comprises 15 residues. CDR3 protein: CAISRQGQGNNEQFF. CDR3 bases: TGTGCCATCAGTCGACAGGGGCAGGGTAACAATGAGCAGTTCTTC.

The V call is TRBV10-3, the J call TRBJ1-6, with a weak D call TRBD1 (5 bases). This CDR3 has 13 residues. Germline V gene data show CDR1 as ENHRY and CDR2 as SYGVKD. V dropped 3 bases and J dropped 8 bases, with 8 bases sitting between them. CDR3 sequence: CAISETRDSPLHF. In nucleotides, the CDR3 is TGTGCCATCAGTGAAACCAGGGATTCACCCCTCCACTTT.

This clone has only a few counts. This rearrangement joins TRBV19 to TRBJ2-2, with 14 bases fitting TRBD2. CDR1 and CDR2 from the germline V gene are LNHDA and SQIVND (reference sequence). The CDR3 has 18 residues. V lost 6 bases, J lost 4 bases, and 10 bases stayed unmatched. Here the CDR3 DNA reads TGTGCCAGTAGCCCGGGACTAGCGGGAGATGGTGGCACCGGGGAGCTGTTTTTT. Protein product: CASSPGLAGDGGTGELFF.